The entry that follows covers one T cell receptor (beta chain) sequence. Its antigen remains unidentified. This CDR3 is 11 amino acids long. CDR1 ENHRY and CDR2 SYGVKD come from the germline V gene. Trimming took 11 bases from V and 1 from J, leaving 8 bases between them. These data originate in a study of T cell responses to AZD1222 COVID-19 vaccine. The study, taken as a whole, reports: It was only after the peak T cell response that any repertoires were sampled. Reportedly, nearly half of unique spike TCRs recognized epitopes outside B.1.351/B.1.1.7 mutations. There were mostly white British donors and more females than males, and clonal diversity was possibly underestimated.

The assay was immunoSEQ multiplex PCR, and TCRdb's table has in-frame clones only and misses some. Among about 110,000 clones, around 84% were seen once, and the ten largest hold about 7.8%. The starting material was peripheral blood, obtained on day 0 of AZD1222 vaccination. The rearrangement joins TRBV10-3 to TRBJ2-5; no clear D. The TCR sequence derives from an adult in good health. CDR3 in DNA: TGTGCCGTAGGGTTCCAAGAGACCCAGTACTTC. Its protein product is CAVGFQETQYF.